This T cell receptor (beta chain) was sequenced during a study of shared clonotypes between healthy human individuals (dated by TCRdb to about 2020). Some background on the complete study: A couple of women and three men aged 18 to 49 years were included in the cohort. Libraries were prepared and TCR repertoires were sequenced by different laboratories using diverse techniques, in order to increase sequencing depth and limit assay-specific biases. Per donor, three plates each were used for CD4 naive and CD4 memory, two for CD8 naive, and one for CD8 memory. Leukapheresis yielded between about 0.9 and 9 billion PBMCs per donor. The study deeply sequenced blood TCR repertoires of about 5 healthy adults to estimate repertoire size and the extent of clonotype sharing between individuals.

About this clone: Its antigen is unknown. Base qualities are not provided; no much larger clone lies one nucleotide away.

There are 16 amino acids in the CDR3, from cysteine to phenylalanine inclusive. This entry keeps only the CDR3 DNA: 48 bases, framed from base 1. CDR1 MNHEY and CDR2 SMNVEV are derived from the germline V gene (reference sequence). V loses 5 bases at its end and J loses 3 bases; junction bases beyond the gene matches: 10. Donors were healthy HIV-negative adults with no recently reported acute infections or vaccinations. All donors were Caucasian adults living in Nashville, Tennessee, USA. CD4+ T cells were enriched by magnetic negative selection; naive cells were then positively selected on CD45RA, and the negative fraction formed the memory subset. Blood was obtained by leukapheresis, after which PBMCs were separated by Ficoll-Histopaque density gradient centrifugation and cryopreserved in liquid nitrogen vapor phase. Purity and quantity of every magnetically sorted T cell population were checked by analytical flow cytometry. Genomic DNA was isolated from each sorted fraction and quantified by UV absorbance on a Nanodrop 2000c.

Points the paper makes about the study in general: Pairwise subsampling led to the expectation that sequencing depth would affect the degree of clonotype sharing among donors. Sampling was restricted to blood, and TCR repertoires in tissues likely differ from the TCR repertoires found in blood. Sharing across several donors was observed for about 4.8% of naive CD4, about 4% of naive CD8, 2% to 2.5% of memory CD4, and roughly 0.4% of memory CD8 clonotypes. Incomplete sequencing was indicated by rarefaction of sorted-subset datasets, despite the large sequencing depth. Larger estimated clonotype richness was generally found for naive subsets than for memory subsets. Compared with non-shared clonotypes, clonotypes shared by all four sorted-subset donors had higher generation probabilities. Because the study included a small number of donors, the genetic and exposure-history diversity represented was limited.

Using the deep immunoSEQ assay, multiplex PCR amplified TCR CDR3 regions from genomic DNA. Genomic DNA extracted from each cell subset was distributed evenly over all wells of several immunoSEQ 96-well plates, and each plate served as one replicate. For sorted subsets, approximately 0.2 ug of genomic DNA, equivalent to 25,000 to 35,000 T cell genomes, went into each replicate PCR. Purified libraries were quantified with a Qubit 3.0 fluorometer, sized on a Bioanalyzer 2100, and re-quantified with the KAPA Library Quantification kit. A separate single-read 150-cycle Illumina NextSeq 550 flow cell was used to sequence each immunoSEQ 96-well plate. Per the original workflow: The immunoSEQ output contained only junctional sequences without quality scores, so filtering could not match that applied to full-length reads. Sequences were annotated with PyIR, a Python wrapper for IgBLAST v1.9, and V/J genes and CDR3 were assigned using IMGT germline references. Reads were removed for weak V/J assignments (E-value above 1e-6), missing CDR3, stop codons, out-of-frame junctions, or ambiguous translated residues. V3J clonotypes were defined as sequences sharing the same inferred V gene, J gene, and CDR3 amino acid sequence. To compute the percentage overlap between repertoires, the number of shared unique clonotypes was divided by the size of the smaller repertoire. Three approaches were used to assess repertoire richness: RTK rarefaction, the Chao1 estimator, and Recon v2.1 estimates of unobserved clonotypes. For all TCRbeta clonotypes obtained by the gDNA method from a few donors, generation probabilities were computed with OLGA. TCRdb carries this immuneACCESS record with in-frame sequences only. Its versions omit some clonotypes, under half of them owing to an unresolved V gene in the studies checked, with the rest unexplained. V, J and clone size reflect that table, while D and trimming were determined from the DNA. The sample has 2 million to 2.5 million clones on record, 95% of them singletons. The top ten hold around 0.13% of the sample.

The sample was naive CD4+ T cells sorted from blood. The intended sense of this specimen's cell subset or site label: CD45RA+ positively selected. The V and J segments used are TRBV27 and TRBJ2-7; 10 bases in the junction line up with TRBD2. The sequence was obtained from a man aged 18 to 29 in good health. The sequenced DNA is TGTGCCAGCAGTAGCGCTCCGGGACTAGCGATCTACGAGCAGTACTTC. Its translation reads: CASSSAPGLAIYEQYF.